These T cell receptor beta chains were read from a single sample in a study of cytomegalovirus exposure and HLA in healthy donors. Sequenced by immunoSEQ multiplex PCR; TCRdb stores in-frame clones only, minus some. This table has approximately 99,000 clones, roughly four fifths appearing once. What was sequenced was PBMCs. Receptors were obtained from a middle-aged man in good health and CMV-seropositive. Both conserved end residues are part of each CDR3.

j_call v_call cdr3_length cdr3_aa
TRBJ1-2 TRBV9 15 CASSVGGGARDGYTF
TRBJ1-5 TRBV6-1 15 CASSGYRGSNQPQHF
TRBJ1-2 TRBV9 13 CASSVGQPYGYTF
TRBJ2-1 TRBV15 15 CATSRDPTRNNEQFF
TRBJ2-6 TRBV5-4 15 CASSPRVAGANVLTF
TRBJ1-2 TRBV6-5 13 CASSTTGAYGYTF
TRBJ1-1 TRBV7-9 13 CASSPPRDREAFF
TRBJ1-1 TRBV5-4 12 CASRRGTGEAFF
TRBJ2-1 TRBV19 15 CASSIQAGLYNEQFF
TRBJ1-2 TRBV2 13 CASAGVQNYGYTF
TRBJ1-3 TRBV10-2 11 CASSEADTIYF
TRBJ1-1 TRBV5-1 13 CASSLAVNTEAFF
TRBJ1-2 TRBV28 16 CATHPGVVMGGYGYTF
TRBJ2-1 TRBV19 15 CASTAGLAGAPEQFF
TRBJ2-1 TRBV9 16 CASSYSGGGSYNEQFF
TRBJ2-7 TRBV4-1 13 CASSRDSSYEQYF
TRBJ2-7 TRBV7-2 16 CASSLETTSGRYEQYF
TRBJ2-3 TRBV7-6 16 CASSLGQGVTTDTQYF
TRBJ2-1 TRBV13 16 CASSSQTSGWDDEQFF
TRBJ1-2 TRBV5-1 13 CASSLSSFLGYTF
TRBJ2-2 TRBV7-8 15 CASSLITGKTGELFF
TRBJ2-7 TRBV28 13 CASLGGVAYEQYF
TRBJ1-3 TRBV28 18 CASSGTGLPDASGNTIYF
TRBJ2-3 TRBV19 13 CAIPNLRSPTQYF
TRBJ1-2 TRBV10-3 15 CAISELGQGPRGYTF
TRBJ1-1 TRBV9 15 CASSAQGQSGTEAFF
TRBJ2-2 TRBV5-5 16 CASSLGLAGNTGELFF
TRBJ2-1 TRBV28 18 CASSPSPGLGSSYNEQFF
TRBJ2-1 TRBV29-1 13 CSGGAGPDNEQFF
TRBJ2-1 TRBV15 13 CATPGHSYNEQFF
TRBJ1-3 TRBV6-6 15 CASSPGSSSGNTIYF
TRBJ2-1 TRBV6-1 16 CASSEDRGLTYNEQFF
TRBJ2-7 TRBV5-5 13 CASSTGDSYEQYF
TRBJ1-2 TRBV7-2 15 CASSLGGQGAYGYTF
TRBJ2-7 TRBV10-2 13 CASSGRPYDEQYF
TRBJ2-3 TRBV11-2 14 CASSGSGTTDTQYF
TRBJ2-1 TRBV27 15 CASSLSRASGNEQFF
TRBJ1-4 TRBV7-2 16 CASSLAPPGANEKLFF
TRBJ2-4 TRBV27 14 CASRPGGLIYIQYF
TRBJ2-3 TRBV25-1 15 CASSRTSGGTDTQYF
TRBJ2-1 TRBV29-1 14 CSGRLAGGYNEQFF
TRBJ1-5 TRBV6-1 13 CASGFHSNQPQHF
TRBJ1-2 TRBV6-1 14 CASSEARPGDGYTF
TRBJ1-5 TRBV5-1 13 CASSLDGDQPQHF
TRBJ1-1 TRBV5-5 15 CASSSWSGSNTEAFF
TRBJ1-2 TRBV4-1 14 CASSQVGQGGGYTF
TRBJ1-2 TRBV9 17 CASSVSPGPSPTYGYTF
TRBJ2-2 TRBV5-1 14 CASSEGLNGGELFF
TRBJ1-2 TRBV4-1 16 CASSQGAAGLLVGYTF
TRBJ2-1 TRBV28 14 CASRPGTDYNEQFF
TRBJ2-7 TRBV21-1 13 CASKGQGWDEQYF
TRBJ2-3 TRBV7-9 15 CASSLDRASDRVYYF
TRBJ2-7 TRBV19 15 CASSLLAGFPYEQYF
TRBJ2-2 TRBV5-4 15 CASSWGGARTGELFF